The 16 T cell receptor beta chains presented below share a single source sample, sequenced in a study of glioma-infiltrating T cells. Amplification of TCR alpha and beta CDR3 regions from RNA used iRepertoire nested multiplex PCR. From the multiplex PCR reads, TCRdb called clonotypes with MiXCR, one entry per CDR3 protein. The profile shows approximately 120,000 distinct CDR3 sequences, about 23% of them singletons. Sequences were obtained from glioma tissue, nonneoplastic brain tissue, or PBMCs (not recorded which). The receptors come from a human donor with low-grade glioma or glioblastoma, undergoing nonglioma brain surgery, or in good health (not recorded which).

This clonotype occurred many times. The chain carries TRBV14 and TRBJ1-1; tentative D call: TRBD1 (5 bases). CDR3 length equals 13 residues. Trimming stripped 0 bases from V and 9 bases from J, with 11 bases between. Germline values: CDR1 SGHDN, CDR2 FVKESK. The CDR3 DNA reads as TGTGCCAGCAGCCAAGAAGCAAGACAGAAAGCTTTCTTT. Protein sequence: CASSQEARQKAFF. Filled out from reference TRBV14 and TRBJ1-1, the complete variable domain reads EAGVTQFPSHSVIEKGQTVTLRCDPISGHDNLYWYRRVMGKEIKFLLHFVKESKQDESGMPNNRFLAERTGGTYSTLKVQPAELEDSGVYFCASSQEARQKAFFGQGTRLTVV.

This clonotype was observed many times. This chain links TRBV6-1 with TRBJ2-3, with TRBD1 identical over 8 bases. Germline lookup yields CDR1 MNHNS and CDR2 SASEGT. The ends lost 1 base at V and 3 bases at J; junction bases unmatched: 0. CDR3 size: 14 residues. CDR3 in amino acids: CASSEGQGTDTQYF. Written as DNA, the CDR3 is TGTGCCAGCAGTGAAGGACAGGGGACAGATACGCAGTATTTT.

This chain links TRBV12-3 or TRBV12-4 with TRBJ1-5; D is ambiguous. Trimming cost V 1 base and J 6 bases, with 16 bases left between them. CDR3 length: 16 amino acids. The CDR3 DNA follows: TGTGCCAGCAGTTTAGGAAGGATAGCACGGGCTCAGCCCCAGCATTTT. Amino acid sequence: CASSLGRIARAQPQHF.

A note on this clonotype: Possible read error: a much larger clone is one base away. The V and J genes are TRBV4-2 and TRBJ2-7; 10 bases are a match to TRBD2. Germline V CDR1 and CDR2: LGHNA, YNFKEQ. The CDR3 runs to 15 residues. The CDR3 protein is CSSSNQREGRNEQYF. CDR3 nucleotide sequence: TGTTCCAGCAGCAACCAGCGGGAGGGCCGGAACGAGCAGTACTTC.

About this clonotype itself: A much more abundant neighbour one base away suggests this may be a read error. CDR3 protein: CASSRQLQEIQYF. The CDR3 DNA reads as TGCGCCAGCAGCCGACAGCTCCAAGAGATCCAGTACTTC. The chain employs TRBV4-1 and TRBJ2-7; tentative D call: TRBD1 (5 bases). CDR3 size: 13 residues. V lost 4 bases and J 10 bases, leaving 17 bases between the germline ends. The germline gives CDR1 MGHRA, CDR2 YSYEKL.

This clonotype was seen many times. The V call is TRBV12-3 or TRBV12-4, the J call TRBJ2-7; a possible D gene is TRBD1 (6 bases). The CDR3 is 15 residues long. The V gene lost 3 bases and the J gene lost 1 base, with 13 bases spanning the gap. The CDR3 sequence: CASSLGTTGSYEQYF. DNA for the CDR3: TGTGCCAGCAGTTTGGGAACGACAGGATCCTACGAGCAGTACTTC.

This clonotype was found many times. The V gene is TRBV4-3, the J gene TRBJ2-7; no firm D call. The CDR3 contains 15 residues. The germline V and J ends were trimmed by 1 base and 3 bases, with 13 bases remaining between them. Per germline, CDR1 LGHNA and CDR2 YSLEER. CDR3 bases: TGCGCCAGCAGCCAAGGTACAGCAAGCCTCTACGAGCAGTACTTC. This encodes CASSQGTASLYEQYF.

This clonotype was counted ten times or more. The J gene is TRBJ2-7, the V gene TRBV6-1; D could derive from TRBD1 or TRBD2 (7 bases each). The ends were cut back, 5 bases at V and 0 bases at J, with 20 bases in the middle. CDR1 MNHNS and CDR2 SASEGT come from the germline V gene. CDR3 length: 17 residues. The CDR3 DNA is TGTGCCAGCAGTCCGCTGGGCTGGGAGGGGGCCTCCTACGAGCAGTACTTC. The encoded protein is CASSPLGWEGASYEQYF.

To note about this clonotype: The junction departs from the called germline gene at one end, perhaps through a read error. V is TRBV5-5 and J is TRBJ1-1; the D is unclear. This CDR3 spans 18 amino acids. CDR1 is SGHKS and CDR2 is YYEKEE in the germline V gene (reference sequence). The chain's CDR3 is CPSSTWEGTMSRDTEAFF. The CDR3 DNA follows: TGTCCCAGCAGCACCTGGGAGGGAACGATGTCTAGGGACACTGAAGCTTTCTTT.

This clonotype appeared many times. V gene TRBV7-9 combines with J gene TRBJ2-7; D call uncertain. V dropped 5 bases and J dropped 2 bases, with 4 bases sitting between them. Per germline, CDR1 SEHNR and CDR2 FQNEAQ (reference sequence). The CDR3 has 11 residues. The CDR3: CASSLTYEQYF. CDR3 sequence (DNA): TGTGCCAGCAGCCTAACCTACGAGCAGTACTTC.

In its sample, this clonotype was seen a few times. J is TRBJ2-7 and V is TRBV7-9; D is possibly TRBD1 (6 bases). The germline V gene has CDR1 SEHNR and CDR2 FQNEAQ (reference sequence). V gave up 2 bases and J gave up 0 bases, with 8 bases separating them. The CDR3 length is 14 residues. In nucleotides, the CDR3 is TGTGCCAGCAGCTTACAGGGGTACTCCTACGAGCAGTACTTC. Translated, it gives CASSLQGYSYEQYF.

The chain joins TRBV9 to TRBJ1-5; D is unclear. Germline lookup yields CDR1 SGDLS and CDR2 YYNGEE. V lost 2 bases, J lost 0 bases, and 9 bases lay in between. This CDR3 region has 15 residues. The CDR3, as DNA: TGTGCCAGCAGCGTGCACGGAAATAGCAATCAGCCCCAGCATTTT. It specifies CASSVHGNSNQPQHF.

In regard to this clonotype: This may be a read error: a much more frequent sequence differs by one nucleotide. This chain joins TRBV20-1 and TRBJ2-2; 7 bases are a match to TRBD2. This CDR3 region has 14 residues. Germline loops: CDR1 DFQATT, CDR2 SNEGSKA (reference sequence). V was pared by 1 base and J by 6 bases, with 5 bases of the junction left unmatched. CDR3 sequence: CSARGLADAGELFF. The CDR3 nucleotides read TGCAGTGCTAGAGGGCTAGCGGACGCCGGGGAGCTGTTTTTT.

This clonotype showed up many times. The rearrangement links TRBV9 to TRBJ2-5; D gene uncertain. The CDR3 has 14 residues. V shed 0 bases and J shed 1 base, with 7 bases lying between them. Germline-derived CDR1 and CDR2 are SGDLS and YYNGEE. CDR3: CASSVGNFQETQYF. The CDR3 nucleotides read TGTGCCAGCAGCGTAGGTAATTTCCAAGAGACCCAGTACTTC.

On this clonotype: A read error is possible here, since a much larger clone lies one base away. CDR3: CASSQPDKVYEQYF. The CDR3 DNA sequence: TGCGCCAGCAGCCAACCGGACAAGGTCTACGAGCAGTACTTC. The rearrangement uses TRBV4-1 and TRBJ2-7; maybe TRBD1 (5 bases). CDR3 length: 14 residues. V was trimmed by 2 bases and J by 3 bases, leaving 11 bases between them. Germline-derived CDR1 and CDR2 are MGHRA and YSYEKL.

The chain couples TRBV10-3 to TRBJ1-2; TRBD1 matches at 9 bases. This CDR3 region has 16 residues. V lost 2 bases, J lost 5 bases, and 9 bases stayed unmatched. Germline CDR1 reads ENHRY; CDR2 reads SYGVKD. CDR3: CAISEPDRGSWYGYTF. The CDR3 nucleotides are TGTGCCATCAGTGAGCCGGACAGGGGTTCTTGGTATGGCTACACCTTC.